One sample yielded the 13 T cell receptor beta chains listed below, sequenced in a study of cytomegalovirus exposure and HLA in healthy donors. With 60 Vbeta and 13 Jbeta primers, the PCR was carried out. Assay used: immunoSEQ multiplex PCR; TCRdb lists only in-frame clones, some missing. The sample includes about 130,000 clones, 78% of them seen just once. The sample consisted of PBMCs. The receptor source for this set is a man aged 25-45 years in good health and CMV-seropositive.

The CDR3 DNA follows: TGTGCCAGCAGCTCCTCTAGCGGGGGGCCTCAAGAGACCCAGTACTTC. Its translation is CASSSSSGGPQETQYF. The chain joins TRBV5-4 to TRBJ2-5, with 11 bases that match TRBD2. The germline gives CDR1 SGHNT, CDR2 YYREEE (reference sequence). The junction had 6 bases not matched to a gene; V was cut back by 3 bases and J by 2 bases. CDR3 length: 16 residues. The full variable domain, in which reference TRBV5-4 and TRBJ2-5 provide the parts outside the CDR3, is ETGVTQSPTHLIKTRGQQVTLRCSSQSGHNTVSWYQQALGQGPQFIFQYYREEENGRGNFPPRFSGLQFPNYSSELNVNALELDDSALYLCASSSSSGGPQETQYFGPGTRLLVL.

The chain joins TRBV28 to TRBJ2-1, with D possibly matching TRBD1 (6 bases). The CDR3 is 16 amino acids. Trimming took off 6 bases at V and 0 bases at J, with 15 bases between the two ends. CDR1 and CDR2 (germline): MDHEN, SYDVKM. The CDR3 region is CASRLRDKLSYNEQFF. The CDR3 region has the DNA TGTGCCAGCAGATTACGGGACAAGCTCTCCTACAATGAGCAGTTCTTC.

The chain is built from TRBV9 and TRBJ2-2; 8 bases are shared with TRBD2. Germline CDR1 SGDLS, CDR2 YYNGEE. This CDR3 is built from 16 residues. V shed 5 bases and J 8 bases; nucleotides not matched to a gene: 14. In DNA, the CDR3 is TGTGCCAGCAGTCCCTCCGGAGCGGGAGTGAGAGGGGAGCTGTTTTTT. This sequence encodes CASSPSGAGVRGELFF. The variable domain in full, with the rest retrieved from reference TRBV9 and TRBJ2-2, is DSGVTQTPKHLITATGQRVTLRCSPRSGDLSVYWYQQSLDQGLQFLIQYYNGEERAKGNILERFSAQQFPDLHSELNLSSLELGDSALYFCASSPSGAGVRGELFFGEGSRLTVL.

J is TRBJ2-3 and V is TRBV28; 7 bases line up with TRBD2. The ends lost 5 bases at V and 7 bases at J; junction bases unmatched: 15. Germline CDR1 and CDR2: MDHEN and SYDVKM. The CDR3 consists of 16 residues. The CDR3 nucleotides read TGTGCCAGCAGTGGGCGGGGGACTTCGTCCTCCTATACGCAGTATTTT. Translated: CASSGRGTSSSYTQYF.

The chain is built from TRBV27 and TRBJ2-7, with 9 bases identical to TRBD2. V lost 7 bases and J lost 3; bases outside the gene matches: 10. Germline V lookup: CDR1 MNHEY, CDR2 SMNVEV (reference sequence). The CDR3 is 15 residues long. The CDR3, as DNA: TGTGCCAGCACCCCAAGGGCTAGCGGGGTCTACGAGCAGTACTTC. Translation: CASTPRASGVYEQYF.

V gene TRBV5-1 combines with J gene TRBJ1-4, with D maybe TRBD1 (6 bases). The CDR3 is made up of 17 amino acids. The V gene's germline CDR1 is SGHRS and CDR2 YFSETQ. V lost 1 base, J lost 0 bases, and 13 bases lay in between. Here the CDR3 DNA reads TGCGCCAGCAGCTTGCAGTTCGCAGGGGCAACTAATGAAAAACTGTTTTTT. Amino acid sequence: CASSLQFAGATNEKLFF.

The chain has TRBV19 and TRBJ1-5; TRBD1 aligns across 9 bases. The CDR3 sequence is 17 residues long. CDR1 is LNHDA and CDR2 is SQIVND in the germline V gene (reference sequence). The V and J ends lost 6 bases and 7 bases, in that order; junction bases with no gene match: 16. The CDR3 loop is CASSGAPGQGVKQPQHF. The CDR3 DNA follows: TGTGCCAGTAGCGGAGCCCCGGGACAGGGAGTGAAACAGCCCCAGCATTTT.

The CDR3 coding sequence is TGTGCCAGCAGCCAAAATACGAATTCGGGTGGCTACACCTTC. Translated: CASSQNTNSGGYTF. The chain carries TRBV14 and TRBJ1-2; D is undetermined. V was shortened by 2 bases and J by 7 bases, with 14 bases between the two germline ends. The CDR3 runs 14 residues. CDR1 and CDR2 (germline): SGHDN, FVKESK. The complete variable domain, with remaining parts taken from reference TRBV14 and TRBJ1-2, reads EAGVTQFPSHSVIEKGQTVTLRCDPISGHDNLYWYRRVMGKEIKFLLHFVKESKQDESGMPNNRFLAERTGGTYSTLKVQPAELEDSGVYFCASSQNTNSGGYTFGSGTRLTVV.

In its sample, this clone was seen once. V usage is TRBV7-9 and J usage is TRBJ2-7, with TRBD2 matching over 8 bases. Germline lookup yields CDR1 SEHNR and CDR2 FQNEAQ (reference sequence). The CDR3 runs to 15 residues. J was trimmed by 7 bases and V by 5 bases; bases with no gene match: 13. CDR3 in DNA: TGTGCCAGCAGCATAAGCGGGAGCCCATCGAGGGAGCAGTACTTC. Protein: CASSISGSPSREQYF.

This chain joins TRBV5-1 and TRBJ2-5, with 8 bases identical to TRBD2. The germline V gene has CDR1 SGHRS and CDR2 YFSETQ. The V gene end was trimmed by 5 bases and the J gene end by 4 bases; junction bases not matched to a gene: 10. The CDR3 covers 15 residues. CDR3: CASRPYGGRTETQYF. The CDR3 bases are TGCGCCAGCAGACCGTATGGCGGGAGGACAGAGACCCAGTACTTC.

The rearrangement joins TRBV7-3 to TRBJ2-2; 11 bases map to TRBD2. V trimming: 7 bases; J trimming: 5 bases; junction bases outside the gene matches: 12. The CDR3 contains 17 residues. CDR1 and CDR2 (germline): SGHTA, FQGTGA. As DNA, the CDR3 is TGTGCCAGCAAGGAAATAGCGGGAGGGCCTGTAACCGGGGAGCTGTTTTTT. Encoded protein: CASKEIAGGPVTGELFF. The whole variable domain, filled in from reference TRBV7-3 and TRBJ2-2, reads GAGVSQTPSNKVTEKGKYVELRCDPISGHTALYWYRQSLGQGPEFLIYFQGTGAADDSGLPNDRFFAVRPEGSVSTLKIQRTERGDSAVYLCASKEIAGGPVTGELFFGEGSRLTVL.

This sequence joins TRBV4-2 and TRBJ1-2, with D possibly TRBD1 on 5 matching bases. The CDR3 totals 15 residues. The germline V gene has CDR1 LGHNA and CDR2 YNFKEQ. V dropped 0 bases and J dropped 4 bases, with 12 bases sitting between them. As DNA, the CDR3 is TGTGCCAGCAGCCAAGACTCCAGGGAATCCTATGGCTACACCTTC. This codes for CASSQDSRESYGYTF.

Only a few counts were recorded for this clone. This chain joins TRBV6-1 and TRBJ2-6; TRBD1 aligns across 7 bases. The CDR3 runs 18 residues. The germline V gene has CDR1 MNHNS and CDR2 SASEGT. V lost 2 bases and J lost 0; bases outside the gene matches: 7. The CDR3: CASSERGHRGSGANVLTF. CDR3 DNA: TGTGCCAGCAGTGAAAGGGGGCATCGGGGCTCTGGGGCCAACGTCCTGACTTTC.